The source of this T cell receptor beta chain is a study of cytomegalovirus exposure and HLA in healthy donors. The study, taken as a whole, reports: Most sequenced TCRs were rare (though some public TCRs occurred in many donors).

Both 60 Vbeta primers and 13 Jbeta primers went into the PCR. TCRdb's table, derived via immunoSEQ multiplex PCR, lists solely in-frame clones and lacks some. Of tens of thousands of clones listed, 75% to 85% are singletons. Germline V gene data show CDR1 as SGHTA and CDR2 as FQGNSA. V shed 1 base and J 4 bases; nucleotides not matched to a gene: 8. The CDR3 loop spans 16 amino acids. There are a few counts of this clone. No antigen is known for it. The receptor's source is a man over 45 in good health and CMV-seropositive. Material for sequencing was PBMCs. V usage is TRBV7-2 and J usage is TRBJ1-2, with 8 bases lining up with TRBD1. The CDR3 nucleotides are TGTGCCAGCAGCTTAGGAGGACAGGGTGAGGTCTATGGCTACACCTTC. This sequence encodes CASSLGGQGEVYGYTF.